This TCR beta chain was captured by sequencing in a study of blood T cell repertoires in COVID-19. Study background: Whether acute or convalescent, the COVID-19 samples came from the United States, Italy and Spain. The cDNA or gDNA used as material had been derived from T cells, B-cell-depleted T cells, or PBMCs.

The CDR3 is made up of 14 amino acids. V shed 6 bases and J shed 1 base, with 12 bases lying between them. Germline loops: CDR1 MGHDK, CDR2 SYGVNS. In the authors' workflow: For nucleated cells, counts were estimated from reference gene primer amplification. TCRdb keeps only in-frame clones here, not all; method: immunoSEQ multiplex PCR. V, J and clone size derive from that table, while D and trimming were established from the DNA sequence. The sample has some 100,000 clones, around 88% seen once; the top ten hold about 4.6%. The chain joins TRBV25-1 to TRBJ2-5; possible D gene TRBD2, 5 bases. The sequenced sample consisted of peripheral blood. The TCR comes from a human donor in a cohort sampled during active COVID-19. CDR3 bases: TGTGCCAGCAGGCTAGGTGCGGGCCAAGAGACCCAGTACTTC. Its protein product is CASRLGAGQETQYF.